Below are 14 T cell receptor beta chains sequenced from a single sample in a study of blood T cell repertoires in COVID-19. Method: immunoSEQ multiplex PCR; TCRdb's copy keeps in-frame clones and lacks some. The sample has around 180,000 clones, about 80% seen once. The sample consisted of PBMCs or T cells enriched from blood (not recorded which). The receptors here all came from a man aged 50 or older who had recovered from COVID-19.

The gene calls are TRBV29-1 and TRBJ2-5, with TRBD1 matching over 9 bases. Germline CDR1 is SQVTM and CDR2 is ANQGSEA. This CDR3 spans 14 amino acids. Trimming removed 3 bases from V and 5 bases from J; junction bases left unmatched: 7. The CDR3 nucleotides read TGCAGCGTTGAGTACAGGGGGCGAGGCGAGACCCAGTACTTC. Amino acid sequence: CSVEYRGRGETQYF.

CDR3 region: CASSQDWSPNYGYTF. The CDR3 region has the DNA TGTGCCAGCAGCCAAGATTGGAGTCCTAACTATGGCTACACCTTC. The chain has TRBV4-2 and TRBJ1-2; no definite D call. CDR3 size: 15 residues. Germline CDR1 LGHNA, CDR2 YNFKEQ. V was pared by 0 bases and J by 0 bases, with 8 bases between.

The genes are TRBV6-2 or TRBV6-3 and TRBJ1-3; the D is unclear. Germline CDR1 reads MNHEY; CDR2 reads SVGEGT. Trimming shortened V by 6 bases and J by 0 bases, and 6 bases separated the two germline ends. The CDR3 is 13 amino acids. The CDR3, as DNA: TGTGCCAGCAGCGTCCTCTCTGGAAACACCATATATTTT. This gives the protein CASSVLSGNTIYF.

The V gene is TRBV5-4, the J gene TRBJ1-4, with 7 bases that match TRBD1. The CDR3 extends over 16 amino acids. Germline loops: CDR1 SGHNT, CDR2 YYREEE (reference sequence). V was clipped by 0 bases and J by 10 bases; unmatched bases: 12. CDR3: CASSLAEQGRNGKLFF. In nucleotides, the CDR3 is TGTGCCAGCAGCTTGGCTGAACAGGGGAGAAACGGAAAACTGTTTTTT.

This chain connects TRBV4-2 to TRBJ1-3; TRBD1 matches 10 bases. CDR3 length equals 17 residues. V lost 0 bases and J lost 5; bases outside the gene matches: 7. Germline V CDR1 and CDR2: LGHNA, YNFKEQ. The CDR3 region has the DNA TGTGCCAGCAGCCAAGATAGAGGGACAGGGGCCAGAAACACCATATATTTT. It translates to CASSQDRGTGARNTIYF.

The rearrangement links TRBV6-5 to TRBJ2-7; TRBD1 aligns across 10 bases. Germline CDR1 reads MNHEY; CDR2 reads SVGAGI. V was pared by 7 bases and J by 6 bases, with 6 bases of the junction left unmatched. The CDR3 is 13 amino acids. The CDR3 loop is CASTSTGGREQYF. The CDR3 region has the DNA TGTGCCAGCACTTCGACAGGGGGCCGCGAGCAGTACTTC.

The CDR3 DNA reads as TGTGCCAGCAGTTTGGCACAGGGTCGGACCCAGCATTTT. Amino acids: CASSLAQGRTQHF. The V call is TRBV27, the J call TRBJ1-5; D might be TRBD1 (6 bases). V was clipped by 3 bases and J by 11 bases, with 14 bases between them. This CDR3 region has 13 residues. Germline CDR1 is MNHEY and CDR2 is SMNVEV (reference sequence).

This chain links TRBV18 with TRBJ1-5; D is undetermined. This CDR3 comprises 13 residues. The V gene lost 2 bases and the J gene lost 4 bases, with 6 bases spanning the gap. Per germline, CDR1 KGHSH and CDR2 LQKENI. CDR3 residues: CASSPSPNQPQHF. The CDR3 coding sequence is TGTGCCAGCTCACCAAGCCCGAATCAGCCCCAGCATTTT.

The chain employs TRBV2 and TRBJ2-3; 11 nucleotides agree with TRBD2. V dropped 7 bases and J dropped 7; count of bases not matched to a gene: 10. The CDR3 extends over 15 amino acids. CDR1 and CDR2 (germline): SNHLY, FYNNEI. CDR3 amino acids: CASNPVAGGRYTQYF. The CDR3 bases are TGTGCCAGCAACCCGGTAGCGGGGGGGCGATATACGCAGTATTTT.

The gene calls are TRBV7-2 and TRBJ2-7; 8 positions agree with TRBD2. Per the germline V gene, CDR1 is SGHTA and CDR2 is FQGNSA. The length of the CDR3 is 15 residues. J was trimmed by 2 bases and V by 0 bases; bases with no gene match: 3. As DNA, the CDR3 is TGTGCCAGCAGCTTAGCGGGACTAGGGACCTACGAGCAGTACTTC. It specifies CASSLAGLGTYEQYF.

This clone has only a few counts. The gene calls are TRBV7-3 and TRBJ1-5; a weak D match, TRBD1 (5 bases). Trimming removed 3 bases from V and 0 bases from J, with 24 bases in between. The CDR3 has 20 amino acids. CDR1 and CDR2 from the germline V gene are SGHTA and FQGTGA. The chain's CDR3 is CASSFLSVGAPGDSNQPQHF. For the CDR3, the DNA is TGTGCCAGCAGCTTTTTGAGCGTAGGGGCCCCGGGTGATAGCAATCAGCCCCAGCATTTT.

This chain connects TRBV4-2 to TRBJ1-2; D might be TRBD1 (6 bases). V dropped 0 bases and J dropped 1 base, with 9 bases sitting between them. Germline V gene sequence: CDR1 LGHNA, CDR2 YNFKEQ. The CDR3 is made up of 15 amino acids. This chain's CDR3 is CASSQERTVNYGYTF. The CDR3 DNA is TGTGCCAGCAGCCAAGAGAGGACAGTTAACTATGGCTACACCTTC.

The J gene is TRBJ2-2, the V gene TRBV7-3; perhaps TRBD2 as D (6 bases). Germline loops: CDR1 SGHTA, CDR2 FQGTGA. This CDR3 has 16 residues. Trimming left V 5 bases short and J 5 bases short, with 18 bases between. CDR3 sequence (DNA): TGTGCCAGCAGCGAAGATAGGACGGGGGATACCGGGGAGCTGTTTTTT. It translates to CASSEDRTGDTGELFF.

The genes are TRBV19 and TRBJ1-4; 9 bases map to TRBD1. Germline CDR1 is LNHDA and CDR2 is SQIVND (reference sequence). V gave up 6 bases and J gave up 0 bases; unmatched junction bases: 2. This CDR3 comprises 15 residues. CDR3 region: CASRDRGPTNEKLFF. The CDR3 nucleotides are TGTGCCAGTAGGGACAGGGGACCAACTAATGAAAAACTGTTTTTT.